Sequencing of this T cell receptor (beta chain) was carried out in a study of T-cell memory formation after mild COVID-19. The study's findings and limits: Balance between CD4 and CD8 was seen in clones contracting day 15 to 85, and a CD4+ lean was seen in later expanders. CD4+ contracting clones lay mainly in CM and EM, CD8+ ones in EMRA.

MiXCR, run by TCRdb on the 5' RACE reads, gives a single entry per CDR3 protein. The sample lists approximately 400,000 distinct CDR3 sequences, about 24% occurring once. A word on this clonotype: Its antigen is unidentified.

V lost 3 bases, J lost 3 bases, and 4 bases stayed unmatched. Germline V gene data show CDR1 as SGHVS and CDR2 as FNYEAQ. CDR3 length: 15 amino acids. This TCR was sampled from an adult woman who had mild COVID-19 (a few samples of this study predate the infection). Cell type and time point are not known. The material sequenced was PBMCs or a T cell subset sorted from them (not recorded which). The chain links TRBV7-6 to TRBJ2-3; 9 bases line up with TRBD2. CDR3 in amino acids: CASSFISGGTDTQYF. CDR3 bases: TGTGCCAGCAGCTTCATTAGCGGGGGAACAGATACGCAGTATTTT.